The clone carrying this T cell receptor (beta chain) was counted many times. Antigen unknown. 5'RACE with 10-nucleotide random UMIs produced the cDNA. TCRdb reprocessed the 5' RACE reads with MiXCR, giving one entry per CDR3 protein. The sample includes 66,000 or so distinct CDR3 sequences, less than 5.5% of them seen just once. These data are taken from a study of neurological immune-mediated disorders. Findings and caveats of the study: Phylogenetic grouping placed 18 of 34 multiple sclerosis patients' repertoires in one related-CDR3 cluster, a possible signature.

Unsorted libraries came from 2 million PBMCs stored at -80 °C. This TCR was recovered from a man aged 25 to 40 with multiple sclerosis. Sequenced sample: PBMCs.

CDR3 residues: CASSSEDTQYF. In DNA form, the CDR3 reads TGCGCCAGCAGCTCGGAAGATACGCAGTATTTT. The chain carries TRBV5-1 and TRBJ2-3; D unclear. The CDR3 runs to 11 residues. The germline V and J ends were trimmed by 3 bases and 5 bases, with 4 bases remaining between them. Germline V lookup: CDR1 SGHRS, CDR2 YFSETQ.